Each of the 31 T cell receptor beta chains below was sequenced from the same sample in a study of T cells in Graves' hyperthyroidism and ophthalmopathy. There were TCR beta CDR3 regions amplified from RNA transcripts. When the TCR CDR3 underwent first-round RT-PCR, the HTBI primer set was used. TCRdb processed the multiplex PCR reads anew with MiXCR; each CDR3 protein has one entry. Of over 250,000 distinct CDR3 sequences detected, approximately 15% appear once; the ten largest clones hold 55% to 60%. Material: blood. These receptors all come from a woman aged 55-69 years with Graves' ophthalmopathy.

As to this clonotype: A much larger clone lies one base from this, so it may be a read error. This chain connects TRBV4-1 to TRBJ2-7; unclear D gene. CDR1 and CDR2 (germline): MGHRA, YSYEKL. The CDR3 loop spans 17 amino acids. The CDR3: CASSQDHSAGGSYKQYF. In nucleotides, the CDR3 is TGCGCCAGCAGCCAAGATCATTCGGCCGGCGGTTCCTACAAGCAGTACTTC.

The chain recombines TRBV4-2 with TRBJ2-3; TRBD2 matches 9 bases. CDR1 LGHNA and CDR2 YNFKEQ come from the germline V gene. The CDR3 is 17 amino acids. The V segment lost 0 bases and the J segment 2 bases; nucleotides outside the gene matches: 6. CDR3 in DNA: TGTGCCAGCAGCCAAGACCCAGCGGGGGGCCCCACAGATACGCAGTATTTT. Translation gives CASSQDPAGGPTDTQYF.

This clonotype was seen many times. The chain combines TRBV28 with TRBJ1-1; D is perhaps TRBD1 (5 bases). Germline V CDR1 and CDR2: MDHEN, SYDVKM. This CDR3 is built from 17 residues. Between the trimmed V and J ends, which lost 1 base and 0 bases, there was a span of 15 bases. CDR3 nucleotides: TGTGCCAGCAGTTTATTAGCTGACAGCCTCATGAACACTGAAGCTTTCTTT. This translates into CASSLLADSLMNTEAFF.

There are a few counts of this clonotype. CDR3 protein: CASSSQQGLSSPLHF. DNA of the CDR3: TGTGCCAGCAGTTCCCAGCAGGGTTTGTCTTCACCCCTCCACTTT. V is TRBV27 and J is TRBJ1-6, with a possible D match to TRBD1 (5 bases). The V gene's germline CDR1 is MNHEY and CDR2 SMNVEV (reference sequence). The V and J ends lost 4 bases and 9 bases respectively, with 16 bases between them. The CDR3 covers 15 residues.

This clonotype was found many times. The V call is TRBV28, the J call TRBJ2-7; a possible D gene is TRBD1 (6 bases). The germline gives CDR1 MDHEN, CDR2 SYDVKM. Trimming took off 7 bases at V and 3 bases at J, with 16 bases between the two ends. CDR3 length: 14 amino acids. The CDR3 nucleotides are TGTGCCAGCAAAAAGGGGGATAGCGTCTACGAGCAGTACTTC. It translates to CASKKGDSVYEQYF.

The gene calls are TRBV5-1 and TRBJ1-1; D is unclear. Germline V gene sequence: CDR1 SGHRS, CDR2 YFSETQ. The CDR3 is made up of 15 amino acids. Trimming removed 0 bases at V and 7 bases at J, with 16 bases between. The CDR3 sequence: CASSLANTAGVEAFF. In DNA, the CDR3 is TGCGCCAGCAGCTTGGCCAATACGGCCGGGGTTGAAGCTTTCTTT. Full variable domain (missing parts from reference TRBV5-1 and TRBJ1-1): KAGVTQTPRYLIKTRGQQVTLSCSPISGHRSVSWYQQTPGQGLQFLFEYFSETQRNKGNFPGRFSGRQFSNSRSEMNVSTLELGDSALYLCASSLANTAGVEAFFGQGTRLTVV.

The CDR3 coding sequence is TGTGCCAGCAGCCCCGGGGGAGGTAGAGGCATTCAGTACTTC. Amino acids: CASSPGGGRGIQYF. This chain uses TRBV7-3 with TRBJ2-4; D may be TRBD2 (6 bases). The CDR3 is 14 amino acids. The V end lost 5 bases, the J end lost 9 bases, and 17 bases lay between the germline ends. Germline CDR1 SGHTA, CDR2 FQGTGA.

The table lists this clonotype with a count of one. The V gene is TRBV19, the J gene TRBJ2-1; the D gene is possibly TRBD2 (6 bases). V was trimmed by 4 bases and J by 6 bases, leaving 13 bases between them. This CDR3 region has 14 residues. CDR1 is LNHDA, CDR2 SQIVND, per germline (reference sequence). CDR3 in DNA: TGTGCCAGTAGTAGCGGGATGGGAGTCAATGAGCAGTTCTTC. Its protein is CASSSGMGVNEQFF.

This clonotype was recorded at least ten times. This chain connects TRBV11-1 to TRBJ2-7, with D possibly being TRBD1 or TRBD2 (5 bases each). V was pared by 1 base and J by 3 bases, with 7 bases between. Per the germline V gene, CDR1 is SGHAT and CDR2 is FQDESV (reference sequence). The CDR3 runs 13 residues. The CDR3, as DNA: TGTGCCAGCAGCTTAGGGGACGGCTACGAGCAGTACTTC. Protein: CASSLGDGYEQYF.

This clonotype was seen repeatedly, ten times or more. The chain has TRBV5-1 and TRBJ2-3; D may match TRBD1 or TRBD2 (5 bases each). V lost 3 bases to trimming and J lost 7 bases, with 12 bases between them. Germline V lookup: CDR1 SGHRS, CDR2 YFSETQ. The CDR3 length is 13 residues. CDR3 sequence: CASSSGGTNTQYF. In nucleotides, the CDR3 is TGCGCCAGCAGCTCTGGGGGTACGAATACGCAGTATTTT.

To note about this clonotype: This clone may be a read error of a much larger clone one base away. J is TRBJ1-2 and V is TRBV10-3; the match to TRBD1 covers 10 bases. V shed 11 bases, J shed 3 bases, and the junction held 9 bases outside the gene matches. CDR1 is ENHRY, CDR2 SYGVKD, per germline. The CDR3 is 14 residues long. CDR3 in DNA: TGTGCCGTCATACGGGACAGGGGAGACTATGGCTACACCTTC. The encoded protein is CAVIRDRGDYGYTF.

This clonotype came up many times. The chain links TRBV5-1 to TRBJ2-1; 8 nucleotides match TRBD2. Trimming at V came to 0 bases and at J to 2 bases, leaving 1 base not matched to a gene. The V gene's germline CDR1 is SGHRS and CDR2 YFSETQ. CDR3 length: 15 amino acids. The CDR3 DNA is TGCGCCAGCAGCTTGGATAGCGGGACCTACAATGAGCAGTTCTTC. Protein: CASSLDSGTYNEQFF.

This clonotype was seen at least ten times. The chain carries TRBV28 and TRBJ2-3; 12 positions match TRBD2. With V trimmed by 4 bases and J by 7 bases, 6 bases remained unmatched. The CDR3 is made up of 15 amino acids. Germline CDR1 reads MDHEN; CDR2 reads SYDVKM. The CDR3 region has the DNA TGTGCCAGCAGTTCCCCGGGACTAGCGGGCTATACGCAGTATTTT. Translated, it gives CASSSPGLAGYTQYF.

This clonotype was seen many times. This sequence joins TRBV7-2 and TRBJ2-1; D is unresolved. Trimming removed 5 bases from V and 8 bases from J, with 10 bases in between. The CDR3 totals 12 residues. Per germline, CDR1 SGHTA and CDR2 FQGNSA. CDR3 coding DNA: TGTGCCAGCAGCGCTCCGTTTGATGAGCAGTTCTTC. Protein product: CASSAPFDEQFF.

This clonotype was recorded at least ten times. The V and J genes are TRBV18 and TRBJ2-5; D may be TRBD1 (6 bases). Germline V gene lookup returns CDR1 KGHSH and CDR2 LQKENI. The V end was cut by 3 bases, the J end by 5 bases, with 16 bases between. This CDR3 has 15 amino acids. The CDR3 is CASSPRDKQRETQYF. The CDR3, as DNA: TGTGCCAGCTCACCCAGGGACAAACAGAGGGAGACCCAGTACTTC. The full variable domain, completed using reference TRBV18 and TRBJ2-5, is NAGVMQNPRHLVRRRGQEARLRCSPMKGHSHVYWYRQLPEEGLKFMVYLQKENIIDESGMPKERFSAEFPKEGPSILRIQQVVRGDSAAYFCASSPRDKQRETQYFGPGTRLLVL.

The rearrangement joins TRBV7-2 to TRBJ2-5; 8 positions agree with TRBD1. Germline CDR1 and CDR2: SGHTA and FQGNSA. V lost 3 bases and J lost 7; bases outside the gene matches: 10. The CDR3 is made up of 15 amino acids. CDR3 in amino acids: CASSFRGTGEVTQYF. CDR3 sequence (DNA): TGTGCCAGCAGCTTCCGAGGGACAGGTGAAGTGACCCAGTACTTC. Supplemented by reference TRBV7-2 and TRBJ2-5, the full variable domain reads GAGVSQSPSNKVTEKGKDVELRCDPISGHTALYWYRQSLGQGLEFLIYFQGNSAPDKSGLPSDRFSAERTGGSVSTLTIQRTQQEDSAVYLCASSFRGTGEVTQYFGPGTRLLVL.

This clonotype was counted at least ten times. J is TRBJ2-7 and V is TRBV20-1; 13 bases line up with TRBD2. CDR3 length: 17 residues. CDR1 DFQATT and CDR2 SNEGSKA come from the germline V gene (reference sequence). V lost 6 bases to trimming and J lost 2 bases; unmatched junction nucleotides: 13. CDR3 residues: CSARDLLAGGPPYEQYF. As DNA, the CDR3 is TGCAGTGCCAGGGATTTACTAGCGGGAGGGCCTCCCTACGAGCAGTACTTC.

In regard to this clonotype: One end of the junction varies from germline; a read error may be responsible. This chain links TRBV29-1 with TRBJ1-4, with TRBD1 matching over 10 bases. The CDR3 is 14 residues long. CDR1 is SQVTM, CDR2 ANQGSEA, per germline. The CDR3 loop reads CSVEPGTGDEKPFF. CDR3 DNA: TGCAGCGTTGAACCCGGGACAGGGGATGAAAAACCGTTTTTT.

This clonotype has a handful of counts. The chain couples TRBV6-1 to TRBJ1-5; TRBD1 is a possible D gene (5 bases). V gave up 5 bases and J gave up 1 base, with 18 bases separating them. The V gene's germline CDR1 is MNHNS and CDR2 SASEGT. CDR3 length: 17 amino acids. This CDR3 is CASSPRGGGLSNQPQHF. The CDR3 nucleotides are TGTGCCAGCAGTCCTCGCGGGGGGGGATTAAGCAATCAGCCCCAGCATTTT.

This clonotype was detected ten times or more. This sequence joins TRBV2 and TRBJ2-1; TRBD2 is a possible D gene (5 bases). Germline V CDR1 and CDR2: SNHLY, FYNNEI. V lost 2 bases, J lost 0 bases, and 8 bases lay in between. CDR3 size: 15 residues. CDR3 amino acids: CASSELGSSYNEQFF. As DNA, the CDR3 is TGTGCCAGCAGTGAATTGGGGAGCTCCTACAATGAGCAGTTCTTC.

This clonotype has at least ten counts. DNA for the CDR3: TGTGCGGCCACAGGGGGCGCAGACAACGAGCAGTACTTC. It translates to CAATGGADNEQYF. This sequence joins TRBV30 and TRBJ2-7; 9 bases are a match to TRBD1. The CDR3 is 13 amino acids. CDR1 is GTSNPN and CDR2 is SVGIG in the germline V gene (reference sequence).

This clonotype was counted many times. J is TRBJ1-5 and V is TRBV20-1; 9 bases are a match to TRBD1. After removal of 4 bases from V and 3 bases from J, the junction contained 13 bases not matched to a gene. CDR1 and CDR2 (germline): DFQATT, SNEGSKA (reference sequence). This CDR3 region has 17 residues. In DNA, the CDR3 is TGCAGTGCTACTAACTTCGCCGGGACAGGGATCAATCAGCCCCAGCATTTT. It specifies CSATNFAGTGINQPQHF.

This clonotype was detected ten times or more. This chain connects TRBV11-2 to TRBJ2-7; weak D call: TRBD1 (6 bases). Between the trimmed V and J ends, which lost 5 bases and 5 bases, there was a span of 13 bases. Germline lookup yields CDR1 SGHAT and CDR2 FQNNGV. This CDR3 is built from 13 residues. Here the CDR3 reads CASSLQGIHEQYF. The CDR3 DNA sequence: TGTGCCAGCAGCCTACAGGGTATCCACGAGCAGTACTTC.

In its sample, this clonotype was seen a few times. A read error may account for a junction end that differs from germline. The rearrangement uses TRBV29-1 and TRBJ2-1, with 9 positions matching TRBD2. From germline, CDR1 is SQVTM and CDR2 ANQGSEA. CDR3 length: 12 amino acids. The CDR3 coding sequence is TGCAGCGTTAACCCCGGGGAGCGGGAGGAGTCCTTC. It encodes CSVNPGEREESF.

In this sample, this clonotype turned up a few times. This rearrangement joins TRBV4-1 to TRBJ2-7, with D uncertain. V dropped 0 bases and J dropped 7 bases, with 16 bases sitting between them. This CDR3 has 15 amino acids. Germline V gene lookup returns CDR1 MGHRA and CDR2 YSYEKL. CDR3 sequence: CASSQDPQSLREQYF. The CDR3 DNA reads as TGCGCCAGCAGCCAAGATCCCCAGTCTTTGAGGGAGCAGTACTTC.

This clonotype was detected a few times. This chain links TRBV4-2 with TRBJ1-2; D may be TRBD1 (5 bases). Looked up from germline, CDR1 is LGHNA and CDR2 is YNFKEQ. The CDR3 extends over 13 amino acids. Trimming shortened V by 8 bases and J by 6 bases, and 16 bases separated the two germline ends. CDR3 amino acids: CASGGGLKNGYTF. CDR3 sequence (DNA): TGTGCCAGCGGGGGGGGACTAAAGAATGGCTACACCTTC.

This clonotype was counted ten times or more. The rearrangement uses TRBV20-1 and TRBJ1-1; TRBD1 agrees at 7 bases. The CDR3 covers 13 residues. After removal of 5 bases from V and 2 bases from J, the junction contained 5 bases not matched to a gene. CDR1 is DFQATT and CDR2 is SNEGSKA in the germline V gene (reference sequence). This CDR3 reads CSAPGQTNTEAFF. In nucleotides, the CDR3 is TGCAGTGCTCCGGGACAGACCAACACTGAAGCTTTCTTT.

In its sample, this clonotype was seen many times. V gene TRBV6-1 combines with J gene TRBJ1-1; TRBD1 is a possible D gene (5 bases). The V gene lost 10 bases and the J gene lost 1 base, with 16 bases spanning the gap. Germline CDR1 is MNHNS and CDR2 is SASEGT. This CDR3 has 14 residues. CDR3 amino acids: CATKSDSGNTEAFF. The CDR3 DNA sequence: TGTGCCACCAAAAGTGACAGTGGGAACACTGAAGCTTTCTTT.

Many counts were recorded for this clonotype. This sequence joins TRBV12-3 or TRBV12-4 and TRBJ2-7; maybe TRBD1 (6 bases). The CDR3 runs to 13 residues. V lost 3 bases and J 5 bases, leaving 11 bases between the germline ends. This chain's CDR3 is CASSFWQGNEQYF. The CDR3 nucleotides are TGTGCCAGCAGTTTTTGGCAGGGGAACGAGCAGTACTTC.

There are a few counts of this clonotype. The V gene is TRBV29-1, the J gene TRBJ2-2, with TRBD1 matching over 8 bases. The CDR3 is 12 amino acids. Trimming removed 7 bases from V and 6 bases from J; junction bases left unmatched: 4. Germline V lookup: CDR1 SQVTM, CDR2 ANQGSEA. CDR3 sequence (DNA): TGCAGCGGTAGACAGGGGTCCGGGGAGCTGTTTTTT. Residues: CSGRQGSGELFF.

The V call is TRBV7-3, the J call TRBJ2-3, with 7 bases lining up with TRBD1. Per germline, CDR1 SGHTA and CDR2 FQGTGA. V dropped 5 bases and J dropped 14; count of bases not matched to a gene: 13. The CDR3 spans 13 residues. CDR3 bases: TGTGCCAGCAGCACCGACCGACAGGGTATTTGGTATTTT. It yields the protein CASSTDRQGIWYF. The full variable domain, with the rest looked up from reference TRBV7-3 and TRBJ2-3, is GAGVSQTPSNKVTEKGKYVELRCDPISGHTALYWYRQSLGQGPEFLIYFQGTGAADDSGLPNDRFFAVRPEGSVSTLKIQRTERGDSAVYLCASSTDRQGIWYFGPGTRLTVL.